This passage covers 23 T cell receptor beta chains from one sample sequenced in a study of T cells after yellow fever vaccination. TCRdb recomputed calls from the 5' RACE reads with MiXCR, one row per CDR3 protein. Of about 550,000 distinct CDR3 sequences detected, 15% to 20% appear once; the ten largest clones hold more than 13%. Source: PBMCs, taken 15 days after the yellow fever booster vaccination. These receptors all stem from a man aged 25 to 45 who received the YFV17D yellow fever vaccine.

This clonotype was found a few times. The chain is built from TRBV12-3 or TRBV12-4 and TRBJ2-3, with 8 nucleotides matching TRBD2. V was clipped by 2 bases and J by 3 bases; unmatched bases: 4. The CDR3 extends over 15 amino acids. The CDR3 is CASSLQAGETDTQYF. In DNA, the CDR3 is TGTGCCAGCAGTTTACAAGCGGGAGAAACAGATACGCAGTATTTT.

This clonotype was observed a few times. The V gene is TRBV10-1, the J gene TRBJ2-3; D not resolved. Looked up from germline, CDR1 is WNHNN and CDR2 is SYGVQD (reference sequence). Trimming left V 8 bases short and J 2 bases short, with 17 bases between. CDR3 length equals 15 residues. The CDR3 here is CASGVKTGSTDTQYF. The CDR3 coding sequence is TGCGCCAGCGGGGTCAAAACCGGTTCCACAGATACGCAGTATTTT.

This clonotype was seen repeatedly, ten times or more. V is TRBV12-3 or TRBV12-4 and J is TRBJ2-7; weak D call: TRBD2 (6 bases). V dropped 3 bases and J dropped 4 bases, with 7 bases sitting between them. The CDR3 is 12 amino acids. The CDR3 DNA sequence: TGTGCCAGCAGTTTTGGAGGGTACGAGCAGTACTTC. It is translated as CASSFGGYEQYF.

This clonotype occurred a few times. The chain has TRBV13 and TRBJ2-1, with 9 bases lining up with TRBD2. The CDR3 sequence is 16 residues long. The V gene end was trimmed by 4 bases and the J gene end by 4 bases; junction bases not matched to a gene: 8. In germline, CDR1 is PRHDT, CDR2 FYEKMQ (reference sequence). CDR3 DNA sequence: TGTGCCAGCAGCTCCCTACTAGCGGGCTTTTACAATGAGCAGTTCTTC. Residues: CASSSLLAGFYNEQFF. The full variable domain, completed using reference TRBV13 and TRBJ2-1, is AAGVIQSPRHLIKEKRETATLKCYPIPRHDTVYWYQQGPGQDPQFLISFYEKMQSDKGSIPDRFSAQQFSDYHSELNMSSLELGDSALYFCASSSLLAGFYNEQFFGPGTRLTVL.

The genes are TRBV20-1 and TRBJ1-1; no reliable D call. V gave up 3 bases and J gave up 0 bases, with 5 bases separating them. CDR1 and CDR2 (germline): DFQATT, SNEGSKA (reference sequence). The CDR3 totals 12 residues. The CDR3 DNA is TGCAGTGCTAGTGCCATGAACACTGAAGCTTTCTTT. It translates to CSASAMNTEAFF.

This clonotype has only a few counts. This rearrangement joins TRBV18 to TRBJ2-3; D not certain. Germline lookup yields CDR1 KGHSH and CDR2 LQKENI. Trimming pared 6 bases from V and 0 bases from J, leaving 13 bases between. The CDR3 is 15 amino acids. For the CDR3, the DNA is TGTGCCAGCTCCTTGGTCCAGACTAGCACAGATACGCAGTATTTT. Translation: CASSLVQTSTDTQYF.

The chain employs TRBV23-1 and TRBJ2-6; D is ambiguous. TRBV23-1 is given ORF status, its function remaining uncertain. The CDR3 extends over 18 amino acids. Trimming took 0 bases from V and 0 from J, leaving 12 bases between them. This CDR3 is CASSQSGHQVSGANVLTF. The CDR3 DNA reads as TGCGCCAGCAGTCAATCTGGCCATCAGGTCTCTGGGGCCAACGTCCTGACTTTC.

This clonotype has a handful of counts. This CDR3 is CASSLSLDNEQFF. The DNA for the CDR3 is TGTGCCAGCAGCTTAAGCCTAGACAATGAGCAGTTCTTC. The V gene is TRBV7-2, the J gene TRBJ2-1, with D unclear. The CDR3 runs to 13 residues. From germline, CDR1 is SGHTA and CDR2 FQGNSA. V dropped 2 bases and J dropped 5 bases, with 7 bases sitting between them.

The genes are TRBV5-1 and TRBJ2-7; TRBD2 is a possible D gene (6 bases). In germline, CDR1 is SGHRS, CDR2 YFSETQ. V dropped 0 bases and J dropped 4 bases, with 14 bases sitting between them. The CDR3 loop spans 15 amino acids. The CDR3 here is CASSLGRDPGYEQYF. In DNA form, the CDR3 reads TGCGCCAGCAGCTTGGGGCGGGACCCCGGGTACGAGCAGTACTTC.

The table lists this clonotype with many counts. The rearrangement links TRBV10-3 to TRBJ2-3; D remains ambiguous. The V end lost 8 bases, the J end lost 2 bases, and 14 bases lay between the germline ends. Germline V gene lookup returns CDR1 ENHRY and CDR2 SYGVKD. The CDR3 covers 14 residues. The CDR3 region has the DNA TGTGCCATCCGTTCCGGAGATTCCACAGATACGCAGTATTTT. Residues: CAIRSGDSTDTQYF.

The J gene is TRBJ2-7, the V gene TRBV4-3; 9 bases map to TRBD1. The trim removed 1 base at V and 2 bases at J, leaving 3 bases unmatched. The CDR3 totals 15 residues. From germline, CDR1 is LGHNA and CDR2 YSLEER. CDR3: CASSQGTGETYEQYF. CDR3 bases: TGCGCCAGCAGCCAAGGGACAGGGGAAACCTACGAGCAGTACTTC.

The chain has TRBV12-3 or TRBV12-4 and TRBJ1-2, with D hard to call. V gave up 3 bases and J gave up 0 bases, with 5 bases separating them. This CDR3 spans 13 amino acids. This CDR3 is CASSLGSNYGYTF. The DNA for the CDR3 is TGTGCCAGCAGTTTGGGATCTAACTATGGCTACACCTTC.

The table lists this clonotype with a few counts. The chain recombines TRBV29-1 with TRBJ2-5; unclear D gene. The CDR3 contains 12 residues. Trimming took 5 bases from V and 2 from J, leaving 9 bases between them. In germline, CDR1 is SQVTM, CDR2 ANQGSEA. CDR3 sequence: CSVRPPQETQYF. The CDR3 DNA reads TGCAGCGTTCGACCTCCTCAAGAGACCCAGTACTTC. The variable domain in full, with the rest retrieved from reference TRBV29-1 and TRBJ2-5, is SAVISQKPSRDICQRGTSLTIQCQVDSQVTMMFWYRQQPGQSLTLIATANQGSEATYESGFVIDKFPISRPNLTFSTLTVSNMSPEDSSIYLCSVRPPQETQYFGPGTRLLVL.

The V call is TRBV5-1, the J call TRBJ2-7, with 8 nucleotides matching TRBD2. V trimming: 5 bases; J trimming: 2 bases; junction bases outside the gene matches: 6. The CDR3 is 14 residues long. CDR1 and CDR2 (germline): SGHRS, YFSETQ. CDR3 in DNA: TGCGCCAGCAGTATGCCGGGAGGGACCTACGAGCAGTACTTC. Protein: CASSMPGGTYEQYF. Full variable domain (remainder filled in from reference TRBV5-1 and TRBJ2-7): KAGVTQTPRYLIKTRGQQVTLSCSPISGHRSVSWYQQTPGQGLQFLFEYFSETQRNKGNFPGRFSGRQFSNSRSEMNVSTLELGDSALYLCASSMPGGTYEQYFGPGTRLTVT.

This clonotype was found a few times. This chain uses TRBV7-2 with TRBJ1-2; D is unclear. Germline V gene data show CDR1 as SGHTA and CDR2 as FQGNSA. The CDR3 extends over 17 amino acids. V lost 3 bases and J lost 7, with 24 bases in between. The DNA of the CDR3 is TGTGCCAGCAGCTTCGCACCGACACTCCCGGAGACTAGTGGCTACACCTTC. Translated, it gives CASSFAPTLPETSGYTF.

The V and J genes are TRBV27 and TRBJ2-7; D perhaps matches TRBD2 (6 bases). There are 14 residues in the CDR3. CDR1 and CDR2 from the germline V gene are MNHEY and SMNVEV (reference sequence). V shed 3 bases and J shed 0 bases, with 9 bases lying between them. The CDR3 DNA sequence: TGTGCCAGCAGTTTTTTAGCGGACTCCTACGAGCAGTACTTC. Its protein product is CASSFLADSYEQYF.

The V and J genes are TRBV5-1 and TRBJ1-2; D ambiguous. The V end was cut by 4 bases, the J end by 7 bases, with 20 bases between. The CDR3 is 15 amino acids. Looked up from germline, CDR1 is SGHRS and CDR2 is YFSETQ. Here the CDR3 reads CASSAGRGSRRGYTF. CDR3 nucleotides: TGCGCCAGCAGCGCGGGGAGAGGCAGCCGACGTGGCTACACCTTC.

The chain combines TRBV7-2 with TRBJ2-7, with no clear D. This CDR3 has 15 residues. Trimming removed 5 bases at V and 0 bases at J, with 14 bases between. The germline V gene has CDR1 SGHTA and CDR2 FQGNSA. CDR3: CASSPLSIFSYEQYF. CDR3 bases: TGTGCCAGCAGCCCCCTAAGTATTTTCTCCTACGAGCAGTACTTC. Full variable domain (missing parts from reference TRBV7-2 and TRBJ2-7): GAGVSQSPSNKVTEKGKDVELRCDPISGHTALYWYRQSLGQGLEFLIYFQGNSAPDKSGLPSDRFSAERTGGSVSTLTIQRTQQEDSAVYLCASSPLSIFSYEQYFGPGTRLTVT.

The V and J genes are TRBV12-3 or TRBV12-4 and TRBJ2-3; D gene ambiguous. The CDR3 is 15 residues long. Trimming took off 8 bases at V and 0 bases at J, with 15 bases between the two ends. The CDR3 bases are TGTGCCAGCGATGACCATGGGGAAAGCACAGATACGCAGTATTTT. Its protein product is CASDDHGESTDTQYF.

V usage is TRBV20-1 and J usage is TRBJ2-2; weak D call: TRBD2 (5 bases). CDR3 size: 15 residues. Looked up from germline, CDR1 is DFQATT and CDR2 is SNEGSKA (reference sequence). V shed 6 bases and J shed 7 bases, with 21 bases lying between them. CDR3 DNA: TGCAGTGCGAGGGCGGAGAGTCTCTCGCACGGGGAGCTGTTTTTT. Translated, it gives CSARAESLSHGELFF.

The chain combines TRBV6-1 with TRBJ2-7, with a tentative D call TRBD1 (6 bases). CDR3 length equals 14 residues. CDR1 MNHNS and CDR2 SASEGT come from the germline V gene. V lost 6 bases to trimming and J lost 3 bases, with 15 bases between them. CDR3 residues: CASSSDGTSYEQYF. In DNA, the CDR3 is TGTGCCAGCAGCTCCGACGGGACAAGCTACGAGCAGTACTTC.

This clonotype was observed a handful of times. The CDR3 region has the DNA TGTGCCAGCAGCTTGCGGCGGGAGTTGGTTGAGCAGTTCTTC. This translates into CASSLRRELVEQFF. The V gene is TRBV5-4, the J gene TRBJ2-1; 7 bases match TRBD2. This CDR3 comprises 14 residues. Germline V CDR1 and CDR2: SGHNT, YYREEE (reference sequence). J was trimmed by 9 bases and V by 1 base; bases with no gene match: 7.

This clonotype was picked up a small number of times. The J gene is TRBJ2-3, the V gene TRBV30, with D perhaps matching TRBD1 (8 bases). This CDR3 has 13 residues. V was pared by 5 bases and J by 3 bases, with 12 bases between. Per the germline V gene, CDR1 is GTSNPN and CDR2 is SVGIG (reference sequence). CDR3 in DNA: TGTGCCTGGGGACAGGGAGGGACAGATACGCAGTATTTT. This sequence encodes CAWGQGGTDTQYF.